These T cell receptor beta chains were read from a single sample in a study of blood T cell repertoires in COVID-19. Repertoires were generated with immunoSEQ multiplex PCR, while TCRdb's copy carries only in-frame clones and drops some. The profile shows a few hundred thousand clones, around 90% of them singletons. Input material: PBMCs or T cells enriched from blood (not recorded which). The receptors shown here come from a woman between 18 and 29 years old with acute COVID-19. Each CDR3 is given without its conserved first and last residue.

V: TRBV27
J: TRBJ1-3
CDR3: ASSWGPVGNTIY

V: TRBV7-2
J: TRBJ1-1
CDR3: ASSPQVNTEAF

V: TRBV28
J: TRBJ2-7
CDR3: ASCTGQGAHEQY

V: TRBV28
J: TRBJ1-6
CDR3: ASVEGGNSPLH

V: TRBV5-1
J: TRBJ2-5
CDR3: ASSFMRETQY

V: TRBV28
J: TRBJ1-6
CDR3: ASSLFTGAENSPLH

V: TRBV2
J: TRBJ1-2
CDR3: ASTAGSGGGYT

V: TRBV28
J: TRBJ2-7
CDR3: ASSYLGQGNYEQY

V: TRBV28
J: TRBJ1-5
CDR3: ASSLQGNQPQH

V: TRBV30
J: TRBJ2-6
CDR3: AWKSGSGANVLT

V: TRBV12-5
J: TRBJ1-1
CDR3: ASGWAGGNTEAF

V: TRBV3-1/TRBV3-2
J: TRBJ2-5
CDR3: ASSLPAGIQETQY

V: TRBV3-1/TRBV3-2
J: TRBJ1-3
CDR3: ASSLGQRNTIY

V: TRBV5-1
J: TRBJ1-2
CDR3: ASSPEGQGARYGYT

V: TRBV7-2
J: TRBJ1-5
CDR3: ASSLGVGATQPQH

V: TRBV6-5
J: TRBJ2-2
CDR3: ASTPGTGELF

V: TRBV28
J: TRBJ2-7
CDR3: ASGRTYEQY

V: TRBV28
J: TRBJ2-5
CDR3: ASSSPGLTGETQY

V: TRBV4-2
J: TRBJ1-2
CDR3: ASSQSAQTGTVYGYT

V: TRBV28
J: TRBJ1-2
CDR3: ASSLLGQGRGWDYGYT

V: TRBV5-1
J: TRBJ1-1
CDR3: ASSQGQNTMNTEAF

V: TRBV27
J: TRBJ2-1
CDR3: ASRRLADDYNEQF

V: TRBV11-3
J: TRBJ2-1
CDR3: ASSLPGGNEQF

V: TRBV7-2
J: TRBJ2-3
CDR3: ASSLAQIGSTDTQY

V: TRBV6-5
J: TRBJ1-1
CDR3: ASSYGGRGYGTEAF

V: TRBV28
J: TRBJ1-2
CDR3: ASSFPTRRQGLDFGYT

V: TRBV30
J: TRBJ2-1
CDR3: AWSIGGSGEQF

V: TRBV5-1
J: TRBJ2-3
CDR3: ASSLGQGSDTQY

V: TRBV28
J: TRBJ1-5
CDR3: ASSRRSGGFNQPQH

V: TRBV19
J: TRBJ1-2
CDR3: ASQGFPYYT

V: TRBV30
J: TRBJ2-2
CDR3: AWTVVGELF

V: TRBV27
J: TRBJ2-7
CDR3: ASSLIGGWGSYEQY

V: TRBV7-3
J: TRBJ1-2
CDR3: ASSPTGNYGYT

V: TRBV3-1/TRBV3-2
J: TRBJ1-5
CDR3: ASSRQGENQPQH

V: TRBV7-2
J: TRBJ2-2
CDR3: ASSFHPVEYGAGELF

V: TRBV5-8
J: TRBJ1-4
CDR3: ASSLNLGAWEKLF

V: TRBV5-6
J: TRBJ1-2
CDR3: ASSLVPGGDNYGYT

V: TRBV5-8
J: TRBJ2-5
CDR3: ASSFRLAGAGETQY

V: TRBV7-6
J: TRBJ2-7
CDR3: ASSPTGVSYEQY